The 28 T cell receptor beta chains below all came from one sample that was sequenced in a study of blood T cell repertoires in COVID-19 (dated by TCRdb to 2018 to 2020). The library was built by means of the immunoSEQ multiplex PCR assay. TCRdb's version of the immuneACCESS table is confined to in-frame rearrangements and falls short of the full clone set. An unresolved V gene accounts for under half of the shortfall where checked; the remainder is of unknown origin. This sample gives around 270,000 clones in total; over 75% of them show up just once. The ten most abundant clones make up approximately 3.4% of the sample. Sequenced: PBMCs or T cells enriched from blood (not recorded which). The receptors originated from a woman aged 40 to 50 who had been exposed to COVID-19.

The rearrangement links TRBV7-8 to TRBJ1-1; TRBD1 agrees at 8 bases. This CDR3 is 18 amino acids long. Germline assignment: CDR1 SGHVS and CDR2 FQNEAQ. J lost 7 bases, V lost 1 base, and 17 bases had no gene match. The CDR3 bases are TGTGCCAGCAGCTTAGAGGGGCGGATGATTCAGGGGGCGGGTGAAGCTTTCTTT. The encoded protein is CASSLEGRMIQGAGEAFF.

The rearrangement links TRBV5-1 to TRBJ2-7; 10 bases line up with TRBD2. Germline V gene sequence: CDR1 SGHRS, CDR2 YFSETQ. This CDR3 spans 16 amino acids. CDR3 protein: CASSLCTIGLADEQYV. The CDR3, as DNA: TGTGCCAGCAGCTTGTGCACAATAGGACTAGCGGACGAGCAGTACGTC.

The chain carries TRBV7-8 and TRBJ2-4, with 8 positions matching TRBD1. The CDR3 has 18 amino acids. The germline gives CDR1 SGHVS, CDR2 FQNEAQ. J gave up 2 bases and V 5 bases, and 14 bases lay outside the gene matches. The CDR3 reads CASSELGGAGGPKNIQYF. CDR3 DNA sequence: TGTGCCAGCAGCGAATTAGGGGGAGCAGGGGGCCCCAAAAACATTCAGTACTTC.

V is TRBV27 and J is TRBJ2-1; tentative D call: TRBD2 (6 bases). The CDR3 is made up of 14 amino acids. CDR1 is MNHEY, CDR2 SMNVEV, per germline (reference sequence). Trimming left V 9 bases short and J 10 bases short, with 22 bases between. CDR3 loop: CASRRDFRRGEQFF. DNA for the CDR3: TGTGCCAGTCGCCGGGACTTCCGTAGAGGGGAGCAGTTCTTC.

This clone came up once. The genes are TRBV19 and TRBJ2-1; D may be TRBD2 (5 bases). There are 17 residues in the CDR3. Germline V gene sequence: CDR1 LNHDA, CDR2 SQIVND (reference sequence). Trimming shortened V by 5 bases and J by 0 bases, and 17 bases separated the two germline ends. CDR3 amino acids: CASSGITSGTSYNEQFF. As DNA, the CDR3 is TGTGCCAGTAGTGGAATAACAAGCGGAACCTCCTACAATGAGCAGTTCTTC.

In DNA, the CDR3 is TGTGCCAGCAGCCCCCTACCGGACAGCTACAACTATGGCTACACCTTC. This translates into CASSPLPDSYNYGYTF. J is TRBJ1-2 and V is TRBV7-9; D is possibly TRBD1 (6 bases). Germline loops: CDR1 SEHNR, CDR2 FQNEAQ (reference sequence). The CDR3 runs to 16 residues. Trimming stripped 5 bases from V and 2 bases from J, with 18 bases between.

The J gene is TRBJ1-5, the V gene TRBV5-1; 10 nucleotides align to TRBD1. J gave up 0 bases and V 7 bases, and 13 bases lay outside the gene matches. Germline values: CDR1 SGHRS, CDR2 YFSETQ. The CDR3 sequence is 18 residues long. CDR3 region: CASFVPGQGLNSNQPQHF. CDR3 sequence (DNA): TGCGCCAGCTTCGTACCGGGACAGGGGCTGAATAGCAATCAGCCCCAGCATTTT. Full variable domain (rest looked up from reference TRBV5-1 and TRBJ1-5): KAGVTQTPRYLIKTRGQQVTLSCSPISGHRSVSWYQQTPGQGLQFLFEYFSETQRNKGNFPGRFSGRQFSNSRSEMNVSTLELGDSALYLCASFVPGQGLNSNQPQHFGDGTRLSIL.

The rearrangement links TRBV12-3 or TRBV12-4 to TRBJ2-7; 9 nucleotides match TRBD2. This CDR3 spans 13 amino acids. After removal of 9 bases from V and 7 bases from J, the junction contained 10 bases not matched to a gene. Here the CDR3 DNA reads TGTGCCAGTTGCGGGGGGGGCCCCTTAGAGCAGTACTTC. Its translation: CASCGGGPLEQYF.

This sequence joins TRBV19 and TRBJ1-4; D gene uncertain. This CDR3 contains 15 residues. V gave up 0 bases and J gave up 9 bases, with 14 bases separating them. Looked up from germline, CDR1 is LNHDA and CDR2 is SQIVND (reference sequence). The CDR3 DNA follows: TGTGCCAGTAGTATAGAGTCGGGGTTGTCGAAAAAACTGTTTTTT. Protein sequence: CASSIESGLSKKLFF.

The chain is built from TRBV11-3 and TRBJ1-2; tentative D call: TRBD1 (6 bases). Germline lookup yields CDR1 SGHNT and CDR2 YENEEA. This CDR3 region has 14 residues. Trimming stripped 7 bases from V and 3 bases from J, with 15 bases between. The CDR3 nucleotides read TGTGCCAGCACCTCCACAGGGACCGACTATGGCTACACCTTC. Translating it yields CASTSTGTDYGYTF. The whole variable domain, filled in from reference TRBV11-3 and TRBJ1-2, reads EAGVVQSPRYKIIEKKQPVAFWCNPISGHNTLYWYLQNLGQGPELLIRYENEEAVDDSQLPKDRFSAERLKGVDSTLKIQPAELGDSAVYLCASTSTGTDYGYTFGSGTRLTVV.

This chain connects TRBV28 to TRBJ1-3; D ambiguous. Germline CDR1 MDHEN, CDR2 SYDVKM. Trimming shortened V by 2 bases and J by 8 bases, and 10 bases separated the two germline ends. CDR3 length equals 13 residues. For the CDR3, the DNA is TGTGCCAGCAGTTTAGACGGGGTATACACCATATATTTT. Encoded protein: CASSLDGVYTIYF.

Concerning this clone itself: One end of the junction is discordant with germline, which a read error may explain. This rearrangement joins TRBV5-1 to TRBJ2-5; D might be TRBD1 (5 bases). The CDR3 is made up of 14 amino acids. Germline-derived CDR1 and CDR2 are SGHRS and YFSETQ. The CDR3 DNA sequence: TGTGCCAGCAGCCGACAGACTCTACAAGAGACCCAGTACTTC. It yields the protein CASSRQTLQETQYF.

This sequence joins TRBV25-1 and TRBJ2-3; 9 nucleotides agree with TRBD2. V gave up 3 bases and J gave up 5 bases; unmatched junction bases: 12. Per germline, CDR1 MGHDK and CDR2 SYGVNS. This CDR3 region has 17 residues. The CDR3 spells CASSDRREGVGGDTQYF. CDR3 nucleotide sequence: TGTGCCAGCAGTGATAGGCGGGAGGGAGTCGGTGGAGATACGCAGTATTTT.

In this sample, this clone turned up once. V gene TRBV5-1 combines with J gene TRBJ1-1; no firm D call. Per germline, CDR1 SGHRS and CDR2 YFSETQ. CDR3 length: 14 residues. Trimming took off 0 bases at V and 0 bases at J, with 6 bases between the two ends. The chain's CDR3 is CASSLGEMNTEAFF. The CDR3 DNA reads TGCGCCAGCAGCTTGGGGGAGATGAACACTGAAGCTTTCTTT.

This clone has just one count. The J gene is TRBJ2-1, the V gene TRBV9, with TRBD1 matching over 7 bases. CDR1 SGDLS and CDR2 YYNGEE come from the germline V gene. V trimming: 9 bases; J trimming: 4 bases; junction bases outside the gene matches: 22. The CDR3 covers 18 residues. CDR3 residues: CANMGPPLLTGSYNEQFF. Written as DNA, the CDR3 is TGTGCCAACATGGGCCCACCTCTCCTGACAGGGTCATACAATGAGCAGTTCTTC.

The J gene is TRBJ2-3, the V gene TRBV4-3; 13 bases are a match to TRBD2. Germline V CDR1 and CDR2: LGHNA, YSLEER. The CDR3 consists of 16 residues. V trimming: 3 bases; J trimming: 4 bases; junction bases outside the gene matches: 4. The CDR3 sequence: CASSHSGLAGADTQYF. The CDR3, as DNA: TGCGCCAGCAGCCATTCCGGACTAGCGGGGGCAGATACGCAGTATTTT.

V is TRBV11-2 and J is TRBJ1-1; D might be TRBD1 (5 bases). CDR1 is SGHAT, CDR2 FQNNGV, per germline. Trimming cost V 1 base and J 2 bases, with 11 bases left between them. The CDR3 length is 15 residues. The CDR3 sequence: CASSLVGGANTEAFF. The CDR3 DNA sequence: TGTGCCAGCAGCTTAGTCGGGGGTGCAAACACTGAAGCTTTCTTT.

Ten or more counts support this clone. This rearrangement joins TRBV2 to TRBJ1-5, with 7 bases that match TRBD1. Trimming removed 1 base from V and 0 bases from J; junction bases left unmatched: 3. The CDR3 consists of 16 residues. Germline lookup yields CDR1 SNHLY and CDR2 FYNNEI. The CDR3 DNA sequence: TGTGCCAGCAGTGAAGACGGACAGGCTAGCAATCAGCCCCAGCATTTT. Translating gives CASSEDGQASNQPQHF.

This clone was seen a few times. The chain carries TRBV6-5 and TRBJ1-6; 7 nucleotides agree with TRBD1. The V gene's germline CDR1 is MNHEY and CDR2 SVGAGI. The CDR3 extends over 13 amino acids. V was pared by 6 bases and J by 10 bases, with 6 bases of the junction left unmatched. The CDR3 sequence: CASRNRQGSPLHF. As DNA, the CDR3 is TGTGCCAGCAGGAACCGACAGGGCTCACCCCTCCACTTT.

The chain uses TRBV10-3 and TRBJ2-7, with D hard to call. There are 14 residues in the CDR3. Trimming cost V 2 bases and J 6 bases, with 14 bases left between them. The germline gives CDR1 ENHRY, CDR2 SYGVKD. The CDR3 is CAISEEVSLAEQYF. The CDR3 DNA is TGTGCCATCAGTGAGGAGGTCAGCTTGGCCGAGCAGTACTTC.

The chain links TRBV6-5 to TRBJ1-4; the D gene is possibly TRBD1 (5 bases). CDR3 size: 14 residues. Germline CDR1 and CDR2: MNHEY and SVGAGI. Trimming removed 8 bases from V and 2 bases from J, with 12 bases in between. The CDR3 protein is CASGSGSTNEKLFF. The CDR3 DNA reads TGTGCCAGCGGTTCAGGGTCTACTAATGAAAAACTGTTTTTT.

This clone was seen a handful of times. V gene TRBV6-5 combines with J gene TRBJ1-4; D perhaps matches TRBD1 (5 bases). Germline V gene lookup returns CDR1 MNHEY and CDR2 SVGAGI. The CDR3 is made up of 14 amino acids. V dropped 2 bases and J dropped 5 bases, with 9 bases sitting between them. CDR3 sequence reads: CASSYRDSNEKLFF. The CDR3 bases are TGTGCCAGCAGTTACAGGGACTCCAATGAAAAACTGTTTTTT.

This clone has only a few counts. J is TRBJ2-2 and V is TRBV4-3; D possibly corresponds to TRBD1 (5 bases). The V end was cut by 0 bases, the J end by 6 bases, with 8 bases between. Looked up from germline, CDR1 is LGHNA and CDR2 is YSLEER. CDR3 length: 14 amino acids. Here the CDR3 DNA reads TGCGCCAGCAGCCAAGAATGGGGCGCCGGGGAGCTGTTTTTT. Translating gives CASSQEWGAGELFF.

The chain couples TRBV28 to TRBJ1-4, with D maybe TRBD1 (6 bases). The V gene lost 5 bases and the J gene lost 4 bases, with 20 bases spanning the gap. Germline V gene data show CDR1 as MDHEN and CDR2 as SYDVKM. The CDR3 totals 17 residues. The CDR3 DNA is TGTGCCAGCAGTCTTTATGGTAGGGGGACGGTTAATGAAAAACTGTTTTTT. This translates into CASSLYGRGTVNEKLFF.

The CDR3 spells CASGSHEQYV. CDR3 nucleotides: TGTGCCAGCGGGAGTCACGAGCAGTACGTC. The rearrangement joins TRBV6-5 to TRBJ2-7; perhaps TRBD2 as D (5 bases). This CDR3 is 10 amino acids long. Trimming stripped 8 bases from V and 5 bases from J, with 7 bases between. Germline CDR1 MNHEY, CDR2 SVGAGI.

This chain joins TRBV5-1 and TRBJ2-2, with 10 nucleotides matching TRBD1. The germline V gene has CDR1 SGHRS and CDR2 YFSETQ. Trimming at V came to 4 bases and at J to 7 bases, leaving 7 bases not matched to a gene. The CDR3 consists of 15 residues. The CDR3 nucleotides read TGCGCCAGCAGCCTATGGGACAGGGGTGTCGGGGAGCTGTTTTTT. Its protein is CASSLWDRGVGELFF. Complete variable domain (other parts from reference TRBV5-1 and TRBJ2-2): KAGVTQTPRYLIKTRGQQVTLSCSPISGHRSVSWYQQTPGQGLQFLFEYFSETQRNKGNFPGRFSGRQFSNSRSEMNVSTLELGDSALYLCASSLWDRGVGELFFGEGSRLTVL.

In its sample, this clone was seen once. J is TRBJ2-5 and V is TRBV5-6; TRBD1 might be the D (6 bases). CDR1 is SGHDT, CDR2 YYEEEE, per germline. CDR3 length equals 15 residues. V shed 1 base and J shed 5 bases, with 15 bases lying between them. CDR3 sequence reads: CASSLFAGALETQYF. Written as DNA, the CDR3 is TGTGCCAGCAGCTTGTTTGCAGGGGCCCTCGAGACCCAGTACTTC.

V is TRBV21-1 and J is TRBJ2-6; the DNA was not used to check the table's D call, TRBD2. TRBV21-1 is a pseudogene locus. This CDR3 contains 20 residues. DNA for the CDR3: TGTGCCAGCAGGCGCGGGTGGTATTGGAAGGCTGGGTCTGGGGCCAACGTCCTGACTTTC. This gives the protein CASRRGWYWKAGSGANVLTF.